This T cell receptor (beta chain) was recorded in a study of shared clonotypes between healthy human individuals. TCRdb's copy holds only in-frame clones and misses some; the assay was immunoSEQ multiplex PCR. The sample includes roughly 490,000 clones, roughly four fifths of them seen just once. Adults of Caucasian background living in Nashville, Tennessee made up all donors. Genomic DNA, for the unsorted samples, came from about 90 million PBMCs. This clone was seen at least ten times. Other DNA sequences in this specimen translate into the identical CDR3. The V gene's germline CDR1 is MDHEN and CDR2 SYDVKM. The CDR3 contains 16 residues. Unmatched junction bases numbered 7, after V lost 2 bases and J lost 7 bases.

The V gene is TRBV28, the J gene TRBJ2-1; 11 bases match TRBD2. What was sequenced was PBMCs. The sequence came from a woman aged 40 to 50 in good health. Some clones in this sample may be carry-over from other donors' samples. The CDR3 DNA reads TGTGCCAGCAGTTTAACTAGCGGGAGTTCATTGAATGAGCAGTTCTTC. Its protein is CASSLTSGSSLNEQFF.